Presented here are 10 T cell receptor beta chains from one specimen sequenced in a study of blood T cell repertoires in COVID-19. Sequenced by immunoSEQ multiplex PCR; TCRdb stores in-frame clones only, minus some. The table includes approximately 260,000 clones, approximately 88% detected once. The material sequenced was peripheral blood. These receptors all come from a woman aged 70-85 years with COVID-19, enrolled during active disease.

This clone has just one count. The chain is built from TRBV30 and TRBJ2-7; possible D gene TRBD2, 5 bases. CDR1 and CDR2 (germline): GTSNPN, SVGIG (reference sequence). This CDR3 spans 12 amino acids. Trimming removed 3 bases from V and 3 bases from J, with 9 bases in between. The CDR3 region is CAWSPLGYEQYF. CDR3 sequence (DNA): TGTGCCTGGAGCCCACTAGGCTACGAGCAGTACTTC.

CDR3 nucleotide sequence: TGTGCCAGCAGTGGGGCAGGACAGGGGGCCGAAGATACGCAGTATTTT. It is translated as CASSGAGQGAEDTQYF. The chain uses TRBV28 and TRBJ2-3; 11 bases fit TRBD1. Looked up from germline, CDR1 is MDHEN and CDR2 is SYDVKM. The trim removed 5 bases at V and 5 bases at J, leaving 9 bases unmatched. This CDR3 contains 16 residues.

The V call is TRBV9, the J call TRBJ2-5; TRBD2 matches 11 bases. Germline CDR1 reads SGDLS; CDR2 reads YYNGEE. The V gene end was trimmed by 1 base and the J gene end by 4 bases; junction bases not matched to a gene: 6. The CDR3 loop spans 16 amino acids. CDR3 protein: CASSVRLAGGSETQYF. CDR3 in DNA: TGTGCCAGCAGCGTAAGGCTAGCGGGAGGATCAGAGACCCAGTACTTC.

V and J are TRBV5-4 and TRBJ1-2; D remains unclear. This CDR3 comprises 12 residues. V was cut by 0 bases and J by 4 bases, with 4 bases left in between. Germline loops: CDR1 SGHNT, CDR2 YYREEE (reference sequence). DNA of the CDR3: TGTGCCAGCAGCTTGGACACCTATGGCTACACCTTC. It is translated as CASSLDTYGYTF.

This clone is a singleton in its sample. The chain carries TRBV2 and TRBJ2-3; TRBD2 might be the D (5 bases). With 4 bases removed from V and 4 bases from J, the gap between germline ends came to 15 bases. Germline values: CDR1 SNHLY, CDR2 FYNNEI. The CDR3 is 15 residues long. CDR3 region: CASSVTTTWADTQYF. CDR3 in DNA: TGTGCCAGCAGTGTGACTACCACTTGGGCAGATACGCAGTATTTT. Combining the CDR3 with reference TRBV2 and TRBJ2-3 gives the whole variable domain EPEVTQTPSHQVTQMGQEVILRCVPISNHLYFYWYRQILGQKVEFLVSFYNNEISEKSEIFDDQFSVERPDGSNFTLKIRSTKLEDSAMYFCASSVTTTWADTQYFGPGTRLTVL.

This clone is a singleton in its sample. The V gene is TRBV4-2, the J gene TRBJ1-2; D is unresolved. CDR3 length: 12 amino acids. In germline, CDR1 is LGHNA, CDR2 YNFKEQ. V was clipped by 4 bases and J by 0 bases, with 3 bases between them. The CDR3 is CASSLTNYGYTF. CDR3 DNA sequence: TGTGCCAGCAGCCTAACTAACTATGGCTACACCTTC.

This chain connects TRBV19 to TRBJ2-3, with unresolved D. Germline V lookup: CDR1 LNHDA, CDR2 SQIVND (reference sequence). The CDR3 is made up of 13 amino acids. The V end was cut by 6 bases, the J end by 2 bases, with 9 bases between. Here the CDR3 DNA reads TGTGCCAGTAGCGGGTTGAACACAGATACGCAGTATTTT. Its translation is CASSGLNTDTQYF.

The V and J genes are TRBV15 and TRBJ1-5, with 10 bases aligning to TRBD1. Germline CDR1 reads LNHNV; CDR2 reads YYDKDF (reference sequence). CDR3 length equals 15 residues. V shed 0 bases and J 6 bases; nucleotides not matched to a gene: 2. For the CDR3, the DNA is TGTGCCACCAGCAGAGACCGGGACAGGGGTCAGCCCCAGCATTTT. Encoded protein: CATSRDRDRGQPQHF.

In this sample, this clone turned up a few times. The chain joins TRBV5-8 to TRBJ1-4, with D hard to call. The CDR3 length is 17 residues. The V end was cut by 3 bases, the J end by 0 bases, with 15 bases between. Germline values: CDR1 SGHTS, CDR2 YDEGEE. CDR3 sequence reads: CASSSLLYIATNEKLFF. The CDR3 bases are TGTGCCAGCAGCTCGCTGCTGTACATTGCAACTAATGAAAAACTGTTTTTT.

The V gene is TRBV12-3 or TRBV12-4, the J gene TRBJ2-7, with 7 bases matching TRBD1. The V gene end was trimmed by 8 bases and the J gene end by 2 bases; junction bases not matched to a gene: 6. The CDR3 is made up of 13 amino acids. The DNA for the CDR3 is TGTGCCAGCCAGGGACAGATGACCTACGAGCAGTACTTC. Translation gives CASQGQMTYEQYF.